This TCR beta chain was documented in a study of blood T cell repertoires in COVID-19. Sequencing was performed with immunoSEQ multiplex PCR; in TCRdb, only in-frame clones are kept and a portion is missing. Of fewer than 250,000 clones in the sample, about nine tenths were seen once. The ends were cut back, 1 base at V and 14 bases at J, with 9 bases in the middle. This CDR3 region has 12 residues. Germline-derived CDR1 and CDR2 are LNHNV and YYDKDF (reference sequence). Sequenced input: peripheral blood. The TCR comes from a woman in her 70s with acute or convalescent COVID-19. The chain joins TRBV15 to TRBJ1-6; D may be TRBD1 (5 bases). CDR3 amino acids: CATSRASGSLHF. CDR3 DNA sequence: TGTGCCACCAGCAGAGCGTCAGGGTCCCTCCACTTT.